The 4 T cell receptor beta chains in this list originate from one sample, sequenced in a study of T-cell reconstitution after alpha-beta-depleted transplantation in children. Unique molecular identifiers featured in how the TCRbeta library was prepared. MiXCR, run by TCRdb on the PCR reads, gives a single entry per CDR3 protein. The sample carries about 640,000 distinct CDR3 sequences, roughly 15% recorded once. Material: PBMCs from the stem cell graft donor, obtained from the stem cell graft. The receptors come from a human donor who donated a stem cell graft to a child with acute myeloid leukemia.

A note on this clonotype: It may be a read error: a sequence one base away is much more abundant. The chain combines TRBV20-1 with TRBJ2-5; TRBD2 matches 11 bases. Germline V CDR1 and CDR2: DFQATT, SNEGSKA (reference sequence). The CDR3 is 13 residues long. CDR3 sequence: CSAPLAGGETQNF. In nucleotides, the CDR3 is TGCAGTGCCCCCCTAGCGGGGGGTGAGACCCAGAACTTC.

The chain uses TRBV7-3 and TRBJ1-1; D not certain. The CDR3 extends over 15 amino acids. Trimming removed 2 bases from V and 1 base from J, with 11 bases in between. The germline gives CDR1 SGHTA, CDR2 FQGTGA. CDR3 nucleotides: TGTGCCAGCAGCTTACACGGAGCAGAGAACACTGAAGCTTTCTTT. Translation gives CASSLHGAENTEAFF.

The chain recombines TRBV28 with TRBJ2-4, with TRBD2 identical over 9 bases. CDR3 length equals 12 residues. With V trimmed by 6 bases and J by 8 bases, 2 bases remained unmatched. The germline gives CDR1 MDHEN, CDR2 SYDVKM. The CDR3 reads CASRGLADIQYF. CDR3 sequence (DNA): TGTGCCAGCAGGGGACTAGCAGACATTCAGTACTTC.

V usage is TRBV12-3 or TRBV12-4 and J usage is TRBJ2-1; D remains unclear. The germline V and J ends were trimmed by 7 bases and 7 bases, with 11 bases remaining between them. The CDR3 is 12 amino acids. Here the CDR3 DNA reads TGTGCCAGCACCCGCCTTGGGAATGAGCAGTTCTTC. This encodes CASTRLGNEQFF.